The T cell receptor beta chain under discussion was sequenced for a study of metastatic and nonmetastatic thyroid tumors. Study-level background: Repertoires from malignant and benign thyroid patients were compared across blood and tumor or nodule tissue.

Every patient was untreated before thyroid surgery. Using MiXCR, TCRdb reanalyzed the PCR reads. Of 26,000 or so clones detected, 16% appear once; the ten largest clones hold roughly 4.2%. Judged by abundance, this clone is medium-sized. Its antigen is undetermined. V was trimmed by 0 bases and J by 0 bases, leaving 9 bases between them. This CDR3 has 16 residues. The germline CDR1 and CDR2 sequences are PRHDT and FYEKMQ (reference sequence). Study conclusions and caveats: The study reportedly found significantly higher TCR beta diversity in malignant thyroid tumors than benign nodules, in blood and tumor.

J is TRBJ1-5 and V is TRBV13, with D hard to call. The sequencing sample was made of blood. This receptor was identified in a female donor with papillary thyroid cancer or a benign thyroid nodule (not recorded which). Some clones in this sample may be carry-over from other donors' samples. CDR3 sequence: CASSLGRGNSNQPQHF. CDR3 DNA sequence: TGTGCCAGCAGCTTAGGCCGTGGTAATAGCAATCAGCCCCAGCATTTT.